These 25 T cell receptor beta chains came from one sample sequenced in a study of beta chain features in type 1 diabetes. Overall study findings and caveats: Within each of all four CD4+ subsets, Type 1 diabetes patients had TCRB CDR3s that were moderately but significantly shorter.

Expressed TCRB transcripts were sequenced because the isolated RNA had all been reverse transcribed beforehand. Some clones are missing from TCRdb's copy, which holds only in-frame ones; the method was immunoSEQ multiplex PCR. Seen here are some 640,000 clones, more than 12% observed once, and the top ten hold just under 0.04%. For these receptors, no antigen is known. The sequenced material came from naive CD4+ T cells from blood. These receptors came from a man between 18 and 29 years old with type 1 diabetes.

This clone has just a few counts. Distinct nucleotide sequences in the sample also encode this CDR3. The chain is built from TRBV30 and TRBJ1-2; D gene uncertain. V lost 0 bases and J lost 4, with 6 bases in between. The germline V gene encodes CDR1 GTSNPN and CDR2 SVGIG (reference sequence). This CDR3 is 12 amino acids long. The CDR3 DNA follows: TGTGCCTGGAGTGTAGGATTCTATGGCTACACCTTC. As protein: CAWSVGFYGYTF.

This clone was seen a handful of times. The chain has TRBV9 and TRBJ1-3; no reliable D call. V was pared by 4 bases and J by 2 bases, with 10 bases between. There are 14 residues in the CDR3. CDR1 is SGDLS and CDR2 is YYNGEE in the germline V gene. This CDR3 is CASSPEVTGNTIYF. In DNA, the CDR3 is TGTGCCAGCAGCCCCGAGGTTACTGGAAACACCATATATTTT. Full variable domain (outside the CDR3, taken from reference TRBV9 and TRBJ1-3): DSGVTQTPKHLITATGQRVTLRCSPRSGDLSVYWYQQSLDQGLQFLIQYYNGEERAKGNILERFSAQQFPDLHSELNLSSLELGDSALYFCASSPEVTGNTIYFGEGSWLTVV.

CDR3 loop: CASSFHGIFSGNTIYF. In DNA form, the CDR3 reads TGTGCCAGCAGCTTCCATGGAATCTTCTCTGGAAACACCATATATTTT. The chain has TRBV5-6 and TRBJ1-3; no clear D. This CDR3 spans 16 amino acids. V was clipped by 2 bases and J by 0 bases, with 12 bases between them. CDR1 and CDR2 (germline): SGHDT, YYEEEE.

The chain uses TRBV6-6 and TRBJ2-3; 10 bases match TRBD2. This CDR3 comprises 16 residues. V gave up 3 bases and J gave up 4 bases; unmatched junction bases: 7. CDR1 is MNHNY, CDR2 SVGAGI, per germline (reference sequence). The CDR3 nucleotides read TGTGCCAGCAGTTATCACGGACTAGCGGAAGCAGATACGCAGTATTTT. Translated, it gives CASSYHGLAEADTQYF.

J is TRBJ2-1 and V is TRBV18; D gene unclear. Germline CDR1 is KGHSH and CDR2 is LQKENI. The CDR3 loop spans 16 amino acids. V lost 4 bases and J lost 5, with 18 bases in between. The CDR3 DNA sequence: TGTGCCAGCTCACGAACGATGGCCGCCCTCCACAATGAGCAGTTCTTC. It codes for CASSRTMAALHNEQFF.

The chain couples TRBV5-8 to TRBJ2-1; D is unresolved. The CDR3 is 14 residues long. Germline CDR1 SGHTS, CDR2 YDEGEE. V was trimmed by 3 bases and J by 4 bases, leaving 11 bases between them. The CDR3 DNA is TGTGCCAGCAGCTCGGACGGAATTTACAATGAGCAGTTCTTC. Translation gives CASSSDGIYNEQFF.

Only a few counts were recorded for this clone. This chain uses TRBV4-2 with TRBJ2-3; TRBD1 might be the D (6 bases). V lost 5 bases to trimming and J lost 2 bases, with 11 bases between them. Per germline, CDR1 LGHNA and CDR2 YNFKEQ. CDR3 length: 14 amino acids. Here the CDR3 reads CASSADRTTDTQYF. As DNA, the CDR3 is TGTGCCAGCAGCGCAGACAGGACCACAGATACGCAGTATTTT.

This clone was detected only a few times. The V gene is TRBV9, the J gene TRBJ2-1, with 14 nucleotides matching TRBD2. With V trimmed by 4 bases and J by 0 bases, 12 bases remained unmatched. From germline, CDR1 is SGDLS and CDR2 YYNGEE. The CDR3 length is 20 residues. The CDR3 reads CASSSTSGTSGGSSYNEQFF. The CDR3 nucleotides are TGTGCCAGCAGCTCCACTTCCGGGACTAGCGGGGGCAGCTCCTACAATGAGCAGTTCTTC.

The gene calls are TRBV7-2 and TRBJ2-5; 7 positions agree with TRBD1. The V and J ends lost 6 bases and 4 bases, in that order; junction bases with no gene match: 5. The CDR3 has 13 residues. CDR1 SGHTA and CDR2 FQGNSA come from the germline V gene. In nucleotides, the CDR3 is TGTGCCAGCAGGGTCGCAGGGGGAGAGACCCAGTACTTC. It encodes CASRVAGGETQYF.

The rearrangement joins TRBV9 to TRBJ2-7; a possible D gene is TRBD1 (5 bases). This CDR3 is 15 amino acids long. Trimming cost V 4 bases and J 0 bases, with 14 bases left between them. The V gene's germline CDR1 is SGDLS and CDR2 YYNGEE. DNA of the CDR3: TGTGCCAGCAGCACACGCTTCAGGGCCTCCTACGAGCAGTACTTC. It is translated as CASSTRFRASYEQYF.

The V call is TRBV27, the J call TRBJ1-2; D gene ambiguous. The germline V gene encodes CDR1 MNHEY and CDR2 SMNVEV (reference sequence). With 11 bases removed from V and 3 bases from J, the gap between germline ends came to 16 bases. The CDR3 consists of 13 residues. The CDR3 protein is CACGSRSDYGYTF. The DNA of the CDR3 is TGTGCCTGTGGGAGCCGCTCGGACTATGGCTACACCTTC.

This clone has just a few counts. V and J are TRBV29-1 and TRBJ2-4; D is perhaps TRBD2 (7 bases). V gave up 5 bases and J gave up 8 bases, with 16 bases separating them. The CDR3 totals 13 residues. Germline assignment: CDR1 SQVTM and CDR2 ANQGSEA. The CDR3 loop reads CSVLGQGRDIQYF. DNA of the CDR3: TGCAGCGTTTTAGGTCAGGGGAGGGACATTCAGTACTTC.

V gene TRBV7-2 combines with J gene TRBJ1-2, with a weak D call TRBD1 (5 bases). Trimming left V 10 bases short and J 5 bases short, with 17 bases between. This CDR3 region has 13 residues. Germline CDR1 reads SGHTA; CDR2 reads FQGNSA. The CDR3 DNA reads TGTGCCACCCAACGCAGGGAAGGGTATGGCTACACCTTC. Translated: CATQRREGYGYTF.

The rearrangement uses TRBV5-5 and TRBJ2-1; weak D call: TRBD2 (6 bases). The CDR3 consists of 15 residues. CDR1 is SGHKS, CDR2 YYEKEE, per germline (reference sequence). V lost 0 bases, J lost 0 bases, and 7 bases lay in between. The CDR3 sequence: CASSLGGASYNEQFF. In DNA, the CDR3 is TGTGCCAGCAGCTTGGGCGGGGCCTCCTACAATGAGCAGTTCTTC.

The CDR3 nucleotides are TGTGCCAGCAGCTTAAGGGCCGGGAATGAGGACAAAAACATTCAGTACTTC. Translated, it gives CASSLRAGNEDKNIQYF. This rearrangement joins TRBV11-1 to TRBJ2-4; TRBD2 might be the D (5 bases). Germline values: CDR1 SGHAT, CDR2 FQDESV (reference sequence). CDR3 size: 17 residues. Between the trimmed V and J ends, which lost 2 bases and 3 bases, there was a span of 17 bases.

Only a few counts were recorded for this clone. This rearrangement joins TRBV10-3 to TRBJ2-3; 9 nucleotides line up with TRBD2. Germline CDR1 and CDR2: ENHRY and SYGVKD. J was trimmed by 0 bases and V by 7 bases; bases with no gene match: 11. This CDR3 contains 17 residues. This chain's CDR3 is CAITPRVTSGSTDTQYF. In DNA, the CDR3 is TGTGCCATCACCCCAAGGGTCACTAGCGGGAGCACAGATACGCAGTATTTT.

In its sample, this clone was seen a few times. The CDR3 reads CASSFWSGSGTGELFF. CDR3 bases: TGTGCCAGCAGCTTTTGGAGCGGGAGTGGCACCGGGGAGCTGTTTTTT. The genes are TRBV7-2 and TRBJ2-2, with 8 bases aligning to TRBD2. The CDR3 covers 16 residues. The germline CDR1 and CDR2 sequences are SGHTA and FQGNSA. V trimming: 3 bases; J trimming: 4 bases; junction bases outside the gene matches: 7.

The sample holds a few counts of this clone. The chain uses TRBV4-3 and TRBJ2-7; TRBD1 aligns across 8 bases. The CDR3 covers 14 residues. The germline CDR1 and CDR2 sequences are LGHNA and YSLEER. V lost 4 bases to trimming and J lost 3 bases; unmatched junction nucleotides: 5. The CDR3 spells CASSPRTGSYEQYF. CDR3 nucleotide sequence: TGCGCCAGCAGCCCACGGACAGGGAGCTACGAGCAGTACTTC.

The CDR3 DNA sequence: TGTGCCAGCAGCGGGAAGGTAGGTGAGCCCCAGCATTTT. Protein product: CASSGKVGEPQHF. V is TRBV9 and J is TRBJ1-5; D gene unclear. The ends were cut back, 3 bases at V and 8 bases at J, with 12 bases in the middle. CDR1 is SGDLS and CDR2 is YYNGEE in the germline V gene. This CDR3 has 13 amino acids.

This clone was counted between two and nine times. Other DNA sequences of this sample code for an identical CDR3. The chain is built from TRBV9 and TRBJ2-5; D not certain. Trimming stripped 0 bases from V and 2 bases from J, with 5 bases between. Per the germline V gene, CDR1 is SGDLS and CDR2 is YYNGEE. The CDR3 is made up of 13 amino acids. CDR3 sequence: CASSVADQETQYF. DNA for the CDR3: TGTGCCAGCAGCGTAGCGGATCAAGAGACCCAGTACTTC.

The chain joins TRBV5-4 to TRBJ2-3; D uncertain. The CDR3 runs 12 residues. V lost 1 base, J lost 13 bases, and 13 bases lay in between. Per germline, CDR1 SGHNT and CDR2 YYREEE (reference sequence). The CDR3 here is CASSLTQTREYF. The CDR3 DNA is TGTGCCAGCAGCTTGACACAGACCCGGGAGTATTTT.

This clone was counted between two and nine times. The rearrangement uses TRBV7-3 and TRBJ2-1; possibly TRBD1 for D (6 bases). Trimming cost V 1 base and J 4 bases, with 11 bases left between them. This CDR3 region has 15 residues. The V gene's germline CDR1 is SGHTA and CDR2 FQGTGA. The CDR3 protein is CASSLIGTPYNEQFF. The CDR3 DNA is TGTGCCAGCAGCTTAATTGGGACACCGTACAATGAGCAGTTCTTC.

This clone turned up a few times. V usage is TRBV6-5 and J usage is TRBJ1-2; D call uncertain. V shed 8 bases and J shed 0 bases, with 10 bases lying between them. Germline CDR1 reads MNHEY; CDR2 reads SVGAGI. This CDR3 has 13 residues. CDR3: CASGELANYGYTF. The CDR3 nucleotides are TGTGCCAGCGGGGAGTTAGCTAACTATGGCTACACCTTC.

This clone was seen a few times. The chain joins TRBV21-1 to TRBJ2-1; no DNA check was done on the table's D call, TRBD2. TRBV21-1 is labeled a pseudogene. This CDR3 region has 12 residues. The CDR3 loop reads CASSSGRGEQFF. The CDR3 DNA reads TGTGCCAGCAGTTCGGGGCGGGGTGAGCAGTTCTTC.

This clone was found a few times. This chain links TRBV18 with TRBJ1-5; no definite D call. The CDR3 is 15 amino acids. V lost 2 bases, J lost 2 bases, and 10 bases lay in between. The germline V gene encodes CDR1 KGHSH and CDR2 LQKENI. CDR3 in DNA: TGTGCCAGCTCACCAGGAGGGCCGGGCAATCAGCCCCAGCATTTT. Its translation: CASSPGGPGNQPQHF.